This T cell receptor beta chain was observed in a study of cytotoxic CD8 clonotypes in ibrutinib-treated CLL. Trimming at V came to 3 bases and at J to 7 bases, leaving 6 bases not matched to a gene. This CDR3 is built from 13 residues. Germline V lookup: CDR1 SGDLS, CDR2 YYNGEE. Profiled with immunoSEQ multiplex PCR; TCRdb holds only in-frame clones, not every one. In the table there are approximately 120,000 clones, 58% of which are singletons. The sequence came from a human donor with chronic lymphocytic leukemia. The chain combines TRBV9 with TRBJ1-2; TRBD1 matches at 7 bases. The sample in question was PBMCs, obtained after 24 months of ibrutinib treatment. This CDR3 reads CASSDRQGLGYTF. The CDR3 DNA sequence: TGTGCCAGCAGCGACCGACAGGGTCTTGGCTACACCTTC.